The entry that follows covers one T cell receptor beta chain sequence. No antigen is known for it. Germline CDR1 reads MNHEY; CDR2 reads SVGEGT. The CDR3 is 11 amino acids. Trimming shortened V by 8 bases and J by 10 bases, and 12 bases separated the two germline ends. TCRdb re-analysed the 5' RACE reads in MiXCR, keeping a single row per CDR3 protein. Of about 150,000 distinct CDR3 sequences listed, roughly 15% were seen once; the top ten hold 13% to 15%. This specimen comes from a study of T-cell memory formation after mild COVID-19. Study background: Among the donors, TCR clusters were largely specific to each donor.

Overall study results and limits: Later expanders leaned toward CD4+, whereas clones contracting from day 15 to 85 were balanced CD4/CD8.

J is TRBJ2-1 and V is TRBV6-2 or TRBV6-3; the D gene is possibly TRBD2 (5 bases). The TCR originated in an adult woman who had mild COVID-19 (a few samples of this study predate the infection). Cell type and time point are not known. Source material: PBMCs or a T cell subset sorted from them (not recorded which). CDR3 in amino acids: CASGKTGEQFF. CDR3 sequence (DNA): TGTGCCAGCGGGAAGACGGGGGAGCAGTTCTTC.